Shown below are 19 T cell receptor beta chains from a single sample sequenced in a study of tumor-infiltrating lymphocytes in primary liver carcinoma. Germline DNA was extracted too, while blood RNA derived from unsorted whole blood. From about 530 ng total RNA, TCR beta cDNA was generated with a primer in the constant region. Libraries for TCR beta were built through three nested multiplex PCR rounds, which together made up a slightly modified ARM-PCR procedure. The opening two PCR rounds, 10 cycles each, paired TRBV1-TRBV30 forward primers with a C-beta reverse primer. TCRdb redid the calling of the multiplex PCR reads with MiXCR, one entry per CDR3 protein. The sample has 300,000 to 350,000 distinct CDR3 sequences; around three fifths are singletons. The sample was peripheral blood. The receptors were gathered from a man aged 40-50 years with primary liver carcinoma and hepatitis B virus infection.

A word on this clonotype: At one of its ends the junction is not consistent with the germline gene, which may arise from a read error. The chain couples TRBV20-1 to TRBJ2-3; 7 bases align to TRBD1. CDR1 is DFQATT and CDR2 is SNEGSKA in the germline V gene (reference sequence). The CDR3 consists of 12 residues. CDR3 nucleotide sequence: TGCAGTGCTAGAGTCGGGACAGATACGCAGTATTTC. As protein: CSARVGTDTQYF.

The chain is built from TRBV2 and TRBJ2-7; weak D call: TRBD2 (5 bases). The V end lost 8 bases, the J end lost 6 bases, and 17 bases lay between the germline ends. Germline CDR1 and CDR2: SNHLY and FYNNEI. The CDR3 has 13 residues. CDR3: CASGSGWYGEQYF. The CDR3, as DNA: TGTGCCAGCGGCTCGGGATGGTATGGCGAGCAGTACTTC. Using reference TRBV2 and TRBJ2-7 for the parts outside the CDR3, the full variable domain is EPEVTQTPSHQVTQMGQEVILRCVPISNHLYFYWYRQILGQKVEFLVSFYNNEISEKSEIFDDQFSVERPDGSNFTLKIRSTKLEDSAMYFCASGSGWYGEQYFGPGTRLTVT.

Remarks on this clonotype: The junction departs from germline at one end; a sequencing error may be responsible. V gene TRBV28 combines with J gene TRBJ2-7, with D uncertain. The CDR3 is made up of 11 amino acids. Germline CDR1 and CDR2: MDHEN and SYDVKM. The CDR3 region has the DNA TGTGACAGCAGTTTATCCTACGAGCAGTACTTC. Encoded protein: CDSSLSYEQYF.

The sample holds one count of this clonotype. The conserved phenylalanine or tryptophan normally closing the CDR3 is absent here, so this likely arose from a read error. This chain joins TRBV11-1 and TRBJ2-7; 15 bases align to TRBD2. The germline CDR1 and CDR2 sequences are SGHAT and FQDESV (reference sequence). V gave up 4 bases and J gave up 6 bases; unmatched junction bases: 7. The CDR3 extends over 16 amino acids. CDR3 nucleotides: TGTGCCAGCAGCTCCGGGACTAGCGGGAGGTCGTCCGAGCAGTACCTC. It translates to CASSSGTSGRSSEQYL.

Points on this clonotype: Since no conserved phenylalanine or tryptophan closes the CDR3, a read error is the likely cause. The CDR3 loop is CASSSTSTNEKLFI. The CDR3, as DNA: TGTGCCAGCAGTTCTACTTCAACTAACGAAAAACTGTTTATT. V and J are TRBV12-3 or TRBV12-4 and TRBJ1-4; no clear D. The CDR3 totals 14 residues.

This clonotype was seen at least ten times. The V gene is TRBV5-4, the J gene TRBJ2-7; 7 bases agree with TRBD2. Germline CDR1 reads SGHNT; CDR2 reads YYREEE (reference sequence). V was pared by 4 bases and J by 3 bases, with 4 bases of the junction left unmatched. This CDR3 has 13 residues. CDR3 sequence: CASSAGAYYEQYF. CDR3 in DNA: TGTGCCAGCAGCGCGGGAGCCTACTACGAGCAGTACTTC.

The chain employs TRBV11-2 and TRBJ2-3; D is perhaps TRBD2 (5 bases). The V and J ends lost 5 bases and 6 bases respectively, with 30 bases between them. CDR1 is SGHAT and CDR2 is FQNNGV in the germline V gene. The length of the CDR3 is 19 residues. DNA for the CDR3: TGTGCCAGCAGCCCCATAAGCCCGGCACTAGAAGAAATCACGGATACGCAGTATTTT. Its protein product is CASSPISPALEEITDTQYF.

In this sample, this clonotype turned up many times. The chain carries TRBV5-5 and TRBJ1-4; TRBD1 is a possible D gene (5 bases). This CDR3 spans 15 amino acids. CDR1 is SGHKS and CDR2 is YYEKEE in the germline V gene (reference sequence). The V and J ends lost 0 bases and 2 bases respectively, with 8 bases between them. The CDR3 coding sequence is TGTGCCAGCAGCTTGGGGCAGGGCACTAATGAAAAACTGTTTTTT. The encoded protein is CASSLGQGTNEKLFF.

As to this clonotype: The conserved phenylalanine or tryptophan is not found at the CDR3 terminus, so this likely reflects a read error. This chain uses TRBV4-1 with TRBJ2-3; 11 bases line up with TRBD1. The germline CDR1 and CDR2 sequences are MGHRA and YSYEKL. CDR3 length: 14 amino acids. CDR3 region: CASSQGTGGDTQYL. The DNA of the CDR3 is TGTGCCAGCAGCCAAGGGACAGGGGGTGATACGCAGTATTTA.

This clonotype was observed a few times. The chain recombines TRBV12-3 or TRBV12-4 with TRBJ1-1; 7 nucleotides match TRBD1. The V gene end was trimmed by 5 bases and the J gene end by 7 bases; junction bases not matched to a gene: 13. The CDR3 is made up of 15 amino acids. This CDR3 reads CASSLIGQEANEAFF. The CDR3 nucleotides read TGTGCCAGCAGTCTAATCGGACAGGAAGCGAATGAAGCTTTCTTT.

Concerning this clonotype itself: A much larger clone lies one base from this, so it may be a read error. This rearrangement joins TRBV12-3 or TRBV12-4 to TRBJ2-7, with D possibly TRBD1 on 6 matching bases. The CDR3 sequence is 14 residues long. The CDR3 coding sequence is TGTGCCAGCAGCCGCAGGGATAGGGGGTACGAGCGGTACTTC. Its protein is CASSRRDRGYERYF.

On this clonotype itself: A read error may account for a junction end that differs from germline. The chain recombines TRBV11-1 with TRBJ2-7; no clear D gene. The CDR3 contains 14 residues. Germline CDR1 and CDR2: SGHAT and FQDESV (reference sequence). The CDR3 region has the DNA TGTGATAGCAGCTTGGGCAGTTACTCCTATGAGCAGTACTTC. Translating it yields CDSSLGSYSYEQYF.

In this sample, this clonotype turned up many times. The chain recombines TRBV12-3 or TRBV12-4 with TRBJ2-7; the D gene could be TRBD1 or TRBD2 (6 bases each). CDR3 length equals 16 residues. With 5 bases removed from V and 3 bases from J, the gap between germline ends came to 20 bases. The CDR3 reads CASSTPGGRWDYEQYF. For the CDR3, the DNA is TGTGCCAGCAGTACTCCCGGGGGCAGGTGGGACTACGAGCAGTACTTC.

As to this clonotype: Sequence at one end of the junction differs from germline and may be a read error. The V and J genes are TRBV6-5 and TRBJ1-3; D remains unclear. Germline V CDR1 and CDR2: MNHEY, SVGAGI. The CDR3 is 14 amino acids. CDR3 sequence reads: CTSSSGDSGNTIYF. The CDR3 DNA follows: TGTACCAGCAGCTCAGGTGACTCTGGAAACACCATATATTTT.

This clonotype has just a few counts. The V and J genes are TRBV6-1 and TRBJ1-2, with D perhaps matching TRBD1 (6 bases). This CDR3 contains 14 residues. Deletions cut 0 bases from V and 7 bases from J, with 12 bases between. CDR1 is MNHNS, CDR2 SASEGT, per germline. The CDR3 spells CASSEAFTGSGYTF. The CDR3 DNA reads TGTGCCAGCAGTGAAGCGTTCACAGGGTCTGGCTACACCTTC.

This clonotype was seen ten or more times. The J gene is TRBJ2-5, the V gene TRBV11-1; unclear D gene. This CDR3 spans 13 amino acids. V lost 4 bases and J lost 3, with 9 bases in between. Per the germline V gene, CDR1 is SGHAT and CDR2 is FQDESV (reference sequence). The CDR3 sequence is CASSSLPEETQYF. The CDR3 nucleotides are TGTGCCAGCAGCTCCCTGCCGGAAGAGACCCAGTACTTC.

This chain joins TRBV6-5 and TRBJ2-7; the match to TRBD1 covers 7 bases. Germline trimming cut 4 bases from V and 1 base from J; bases unmatched to any gene: 4. This CDR3 contains 14 residues. CDR1 is MNHEY and CDR2 is SVGAGI in the germline V gene. Here the CDR3 DNA reads TGTGCCAGCAGTTTGACAGGGCCTTCCTACGAGCAGTACTTC. Encoded protein: CASSLTGPSYEQYF.

In the case of this clonotype: A much larger clone is a single base away; this may be a read error. Because it lacks the conserved phenylalanine or tryptophan at the end, this CDR3 is likely a read error. The chain employs TRBV4-1 and TRBJ2-1; 9 bases agree with TRBD2. CDR1 and CDR2 from the germline V gene are MGHRA and YSYEKL. The CDR3 contains 16 residues. V gave up 0 bases and J gave up 8 bases; unmatched junction bases: 8. DNA of the CDR3: TGCGCCAGCAGCCAAGAGACCGCGGGAGGGCCCTATGAGCAGTTCCTC. Translated: CASSQETAGGPYEQFL.

Worth noting for this clonotype: The conserved closing phenylalanine or tryptophan is absent in this CDR3, likely reflecting a read error. V is TRBV11-2 and J is TRBJ2-1, with 9 nucleotides matching TRBD1. CDR3 size: 13 residues. Per germline, CDR1 SGHAT and CDR2 FQNNGV. Here the CDR3 reads CAGSHDRGSGQFI. CDR3 sequence (DNA): TGTGCCGGCAGCCACGACAGGGGGAGTGGGCAGTTCATC.